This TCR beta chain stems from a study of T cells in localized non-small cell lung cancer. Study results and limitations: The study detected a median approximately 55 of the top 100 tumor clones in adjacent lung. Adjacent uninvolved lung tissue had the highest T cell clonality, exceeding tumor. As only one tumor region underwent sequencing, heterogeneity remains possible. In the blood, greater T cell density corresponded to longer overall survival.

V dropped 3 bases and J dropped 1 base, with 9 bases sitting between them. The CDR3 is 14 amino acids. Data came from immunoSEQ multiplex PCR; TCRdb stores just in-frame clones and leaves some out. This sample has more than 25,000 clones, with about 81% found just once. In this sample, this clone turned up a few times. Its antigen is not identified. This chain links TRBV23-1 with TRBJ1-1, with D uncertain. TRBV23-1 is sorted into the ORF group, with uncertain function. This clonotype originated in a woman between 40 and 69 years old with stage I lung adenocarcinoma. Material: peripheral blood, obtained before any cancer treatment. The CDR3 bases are TGCGCCAGCAGTCATACGGTCCGGAACACTGAAGCTTTCTTT. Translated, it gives CASSHTVRNTEAFF.